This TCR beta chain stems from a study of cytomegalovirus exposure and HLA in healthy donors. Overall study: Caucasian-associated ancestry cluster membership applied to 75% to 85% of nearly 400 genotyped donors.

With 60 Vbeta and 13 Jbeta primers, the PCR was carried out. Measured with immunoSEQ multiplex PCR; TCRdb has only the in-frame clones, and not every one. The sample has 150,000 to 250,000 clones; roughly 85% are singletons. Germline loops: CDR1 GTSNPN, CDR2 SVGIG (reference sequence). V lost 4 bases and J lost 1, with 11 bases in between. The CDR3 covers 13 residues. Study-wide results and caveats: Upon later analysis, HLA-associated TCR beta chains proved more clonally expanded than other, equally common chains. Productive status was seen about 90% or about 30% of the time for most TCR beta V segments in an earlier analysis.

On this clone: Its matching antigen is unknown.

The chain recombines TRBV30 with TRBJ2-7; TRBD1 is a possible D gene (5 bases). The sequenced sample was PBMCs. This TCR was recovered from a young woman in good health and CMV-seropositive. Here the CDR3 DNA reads TGTGCCTGGACCGAGACAGATTCCTACGAGCAGTACTTC. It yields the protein CAWTETDSYEQYF. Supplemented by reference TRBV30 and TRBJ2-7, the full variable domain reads SQTIHQWPATLVQPVGSPLSLECTVEGTSNPNLYWYRQAAGRGLQLLFYSVGIGQISSEVPQNLSASRPQDRQFILSSKKLLLSDSGFYLCAWTETDSYEQYFGPGTRLTVT.